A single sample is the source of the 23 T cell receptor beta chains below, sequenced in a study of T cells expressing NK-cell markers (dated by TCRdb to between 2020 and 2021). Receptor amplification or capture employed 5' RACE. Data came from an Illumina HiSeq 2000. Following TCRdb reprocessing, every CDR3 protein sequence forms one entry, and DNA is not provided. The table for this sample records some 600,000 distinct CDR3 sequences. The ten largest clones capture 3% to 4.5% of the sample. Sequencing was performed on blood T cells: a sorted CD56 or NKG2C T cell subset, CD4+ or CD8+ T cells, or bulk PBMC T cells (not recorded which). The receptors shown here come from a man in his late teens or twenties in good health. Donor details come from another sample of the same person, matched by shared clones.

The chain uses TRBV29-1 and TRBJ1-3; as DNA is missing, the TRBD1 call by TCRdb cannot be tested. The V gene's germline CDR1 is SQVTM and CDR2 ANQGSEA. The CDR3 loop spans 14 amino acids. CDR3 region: CSVDPGTAGNTIYF. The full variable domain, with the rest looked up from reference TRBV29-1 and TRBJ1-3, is SAVISQKPSRDICQRGTSLTIQCQVDSQVTMMFWYRQQPGQSLTLIATANQGSEATYESGFVIDKFPISRPNLTFSTLTVSNMSPEDSSIYLCSVDPGTAGNTIYFGEGSWLTVV.

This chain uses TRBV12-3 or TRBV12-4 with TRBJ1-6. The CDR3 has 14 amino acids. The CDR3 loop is CASSFAGEGSPLHF.

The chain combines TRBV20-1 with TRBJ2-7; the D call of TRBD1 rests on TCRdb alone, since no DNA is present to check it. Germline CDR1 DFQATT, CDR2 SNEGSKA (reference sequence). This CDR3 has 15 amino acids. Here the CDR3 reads CSAQNHREQGYEQYF.

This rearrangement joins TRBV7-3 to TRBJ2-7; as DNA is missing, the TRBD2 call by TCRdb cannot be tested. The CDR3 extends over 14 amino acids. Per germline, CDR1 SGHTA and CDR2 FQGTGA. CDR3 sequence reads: CASSPGTSGAEQYF.

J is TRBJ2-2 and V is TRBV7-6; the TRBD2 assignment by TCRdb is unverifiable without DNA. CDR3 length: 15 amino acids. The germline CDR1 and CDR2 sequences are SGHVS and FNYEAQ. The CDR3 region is CASSPEGGSTGELFF.

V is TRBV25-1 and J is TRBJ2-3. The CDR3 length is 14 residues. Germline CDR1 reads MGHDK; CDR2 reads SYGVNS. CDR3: CASSEFPSTDTQYF.

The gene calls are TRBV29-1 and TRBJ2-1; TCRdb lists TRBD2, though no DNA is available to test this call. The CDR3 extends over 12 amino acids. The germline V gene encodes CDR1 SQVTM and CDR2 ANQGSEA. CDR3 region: CSVDAGPDEQFF.

This CDR3 is CASTQAGWDNEQFF. The chain couples TRBV25-1 to TRBJ2-1; TCRdb calls TRBD1, which cannot be checked without DNA. This CDR3 is built from 14 residues. Germline V gene sequence: CDR1 MGHDK, CDR2 SYGVNS.

The CDR3 here is CASSTRQKPSYEQYF. V is TRBV6-5 and J is TRBJ2-7; TCRdb's D gene call, TRBD1, goes unchecked for lack of DNA. There are 15 residues in the CDR3. The germline CDR1 and CDR2 sequences are MNHEY and SVGAGI.

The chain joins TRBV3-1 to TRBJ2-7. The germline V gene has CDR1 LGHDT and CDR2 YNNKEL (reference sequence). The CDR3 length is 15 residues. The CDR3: CASSQATIPSYEQYF.

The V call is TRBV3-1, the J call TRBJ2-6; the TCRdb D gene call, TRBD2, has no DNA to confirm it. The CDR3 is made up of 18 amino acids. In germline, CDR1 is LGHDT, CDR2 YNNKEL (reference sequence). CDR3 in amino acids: CASSPRPEFRSGANVLTF.

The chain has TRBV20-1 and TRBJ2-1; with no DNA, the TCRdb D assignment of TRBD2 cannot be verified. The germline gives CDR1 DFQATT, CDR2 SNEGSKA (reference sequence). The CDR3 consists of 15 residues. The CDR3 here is CSARTPSGGPYEQFF.

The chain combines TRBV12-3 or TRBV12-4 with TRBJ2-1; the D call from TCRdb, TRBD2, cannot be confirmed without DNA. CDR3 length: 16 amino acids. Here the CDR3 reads CASSLSLAGFMNEQFF.

Here the CDR3 reads CASSKQGVSYNEQFF. The chain recombines TRBV18 with TRBJ2-1; with no DNA, the TCRdb D assignment of TRBD1 cannot be verified. The CDR3 consists of 15 residues. Per the germline V gene, CDR1 is KGHSH and CDR2 is LQKENI.

CDR3 protein: CASRRSAEQETQYF. This chain connects TRBV6-1 to TRBJ2-5. Germline CDR1 and CDR2: MNHNS and SASEGT. The CDR3 is 14 residues long.

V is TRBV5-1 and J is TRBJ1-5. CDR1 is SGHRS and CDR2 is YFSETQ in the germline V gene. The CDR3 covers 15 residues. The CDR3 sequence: CASSWGYGDNQPQHF.

The CDR3: CASKNRPPTDTQYF. The rearrangement joins TRBV6-1 to TRBJ2-3; lacking DNA, the TRBD1 call made by TCRdb goes unchecked. The CDR3 sequence is 14 residues long. Germline CDR1 is MNHNS and CDR2 is SASEGT.

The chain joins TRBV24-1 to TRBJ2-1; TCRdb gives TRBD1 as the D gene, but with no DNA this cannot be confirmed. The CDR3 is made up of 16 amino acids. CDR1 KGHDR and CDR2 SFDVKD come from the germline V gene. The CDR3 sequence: CATSNSGTTSYNEQFF.

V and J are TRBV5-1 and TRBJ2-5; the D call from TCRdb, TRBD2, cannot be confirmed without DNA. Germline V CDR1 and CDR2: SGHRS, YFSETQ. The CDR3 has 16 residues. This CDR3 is CASSHQLAGGKETQYF.

CDR3 in amino acids: CASSYDRRRETQYF. The V gene is TRBV28, the J gene TRBJ2-5; TCRdb's D call, TRBD1, is unchecked because there is no DNA. Germline CDR1 and CDR2: MDHEN and SYDVKM. The CDR3 has 14 residues.

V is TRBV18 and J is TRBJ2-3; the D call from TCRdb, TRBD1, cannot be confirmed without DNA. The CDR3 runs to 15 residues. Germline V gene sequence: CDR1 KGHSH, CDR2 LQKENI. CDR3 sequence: CASSHRQGSTDTQYF.

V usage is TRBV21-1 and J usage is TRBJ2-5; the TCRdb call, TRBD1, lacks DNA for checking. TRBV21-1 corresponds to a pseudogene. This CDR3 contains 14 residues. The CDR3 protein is CASSKHTGKETQYF.

The CDR3: CATSRDPMVAGGLNTGELFF. V gene TRBV15 combines with J gene TRBJ2-2; no DNA is available, so the TRBD2 call from TCRdb remains unchecked. Germline V gene lookup returns CDR1 LNHNV and CDR2 YYDKDF (reference sequence). This CDR3 is built from 20 residues.